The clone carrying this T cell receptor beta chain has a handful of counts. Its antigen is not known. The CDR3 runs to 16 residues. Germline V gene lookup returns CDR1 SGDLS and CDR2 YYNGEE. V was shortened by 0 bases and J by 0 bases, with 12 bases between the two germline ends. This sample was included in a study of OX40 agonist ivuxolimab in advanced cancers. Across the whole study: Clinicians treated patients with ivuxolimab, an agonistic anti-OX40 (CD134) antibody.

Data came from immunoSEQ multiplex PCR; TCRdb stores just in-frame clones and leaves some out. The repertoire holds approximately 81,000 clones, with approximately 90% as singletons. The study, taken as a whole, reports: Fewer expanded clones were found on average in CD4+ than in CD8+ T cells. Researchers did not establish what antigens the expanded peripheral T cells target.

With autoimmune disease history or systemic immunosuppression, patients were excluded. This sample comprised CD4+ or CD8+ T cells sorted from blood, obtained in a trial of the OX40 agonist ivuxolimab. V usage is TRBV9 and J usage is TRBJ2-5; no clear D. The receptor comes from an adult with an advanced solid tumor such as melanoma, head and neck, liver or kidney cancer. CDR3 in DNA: TGTGCCAGCAGCGTAGGGGCATTGCGGTACCAAGAGACCCAGTACTTC. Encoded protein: CASSVGALRYQETQYF. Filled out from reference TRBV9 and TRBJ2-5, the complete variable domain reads DSGVTQTPKHLITATGQRVTLRCSPRSGDLSVYWYQQSLDQGLQFLIQYYNGEERAKGNILERFSAQQFPDLHSELNLSSLELGDSALYFCASSVGALRYQETQYFGPGTRLLVL.